The 20 T cell receptor beta chains below come from one sample, sequenced in a study of T cell clonotyping in hematopoietic cell transplantation. Only in-frame clones appear in the TCRdb table, and some are missing; sequencing was by immunoSEQ multiplex PCR. Of approximately 22,000 clones listed, almost 90% are singletons. Documented time point: recipient sample about 28 days before transplant, after cytoreduction. Source: peripheral blood mononuclear cells, taken before stem cell transplant. The receptor set was obtained from a man younger than 35 with biphenotypic leukemia. Some clones in this sample may be carry-over from other donors' samples.

This sequence joins TRBV6-5 and TRBJ2-7; tentatively, D is TRBD1 (5 bases). V lost 0 bases to trimming and J lost 4 bases, with 13 bases between them. Germline assignment: CDR1 MNHEY and CDR2 SVGAGI. The CDR3 loop spans 15 amino acids. The chain's CDR3 is CASSYSETESYEQYF. The DNA of the CDR3 is TGTGCCAGCAGTTACTCCGAGACAGAGTCTTACGAGCAGTACTTC.

This chain links TRBV6-6 with TRBJ1-4; possibly TRBD1 for D (5 bases). V was shortened by 2 bases and J by 8 bases, with 12 bases between the two germline ends. There are 14 residues in the CDR3. Germline V gene lookup returns CDR1 MNHNY and CDR2 SVGAGI (reference sequence). The CDR3 sequence: CASSYGTTGEKLFF. In DNA form, the CDR3 reads TGTGCCAGCAGTTACGGGACGACCGGGGAAAAACTGTTTTTT.

V usage is TRBV6-4 and J usage is TRBJ2-3; 9 positions match TRBD2. This CDR3 spans 16 amino acids. CDR1 and CDR2 (germline): MRHNA, SNTAGT. V was pared by 0 bases and J by 2 bases, with 3 bases of the junction left unmatched. CDR3 nucleotides: TGTGCCAGCAGTGACTCGGCGGGAGGGCCCACAGATACGCAGTATTTT. Amino acids: CASSDSAGGPTDTQYF.

This chain links TRBV7-9 with TRBJ1-4; D may be TRBD1 (6 bases). V lost 10 bases and J 7 bases, leaving 19 bases between the germline ends. CDR1 is SEHNR and CDR2 is FQNEAQ in the germline V gene (reference sequence). The CDR3 length is 14 residues. The DNA for the CDR3 is TGTGCCACCCCTGTAGGGGGTAAAAGTGAAAAACTGTTTTTT. Translation gives CATPVGGKSEKLFF.

The CDR3 reads CASRSQKYGYTF. CDR3 bases: TGTGCCAGCAGATCCCAGAAGTATGGCTACACCTTC. The rearrangement links TRBV7-9 to TRBJ1-2; D not resolved. CDR1 is SEHNR, CDR2 FQNEAQ, per germline (reference sequence). Between the trimmed V and J ends, which lost 6 bases and 5 bases, there was a span of 10 bases. There are 12 residues in the CDR3.

The chain links TRBV5-1 to TRBJ1-2, with 9 bases fitting TRBD1. V was clipped by 3 bases and J by 3 bases; unmatched bases: 6. The V gene's germline CDR1 is SGHRS and CDR2 YFSETQ. The CDR3 is 15 amino acids. The CDR3 region is CASSWGQGGDYGYTF. In nucleotides, the CDR3 is TGCGCCAGCAGCTGGGGACAGGGAGGGGACTATGGCTACACCTTC. The full variable domain, with the rest looked up from reference TRBV5-1 and TRBJ1-2, is KAGVTQTPRYLIKTRGQQVTLSCSPISGHRSVSWYQQTPGQGLQFLFEYFSETQRNKGNFPGRFSGRQFSNSRSEMNVSTLELGDSALYLCASSWGQGGDYGYTFGSGTRLTVV.

This sequence joins TRBV23-1 and TRBJ2-7; D may be TRBD1 (7 bases). TRBV23-1 is marked as an open reading frame, function uncertain. V shed 0 bases and J shed 0 bases, with 12 bases lying between them. The CDR3 consists of 16 residues. In DNA, the CDR3 is TGCGCCAGCAGTCAATCTTGGCGGGACAGCTCCTACGAGCAGTACTTC. The encoded protein is CASSQSWRDSSYEQYF.

The chain has TRBV11-3 and TRBJ1-4; no clear D gene. Germline V gene lookup returns CDR1 SGHNT and CDR2 YENEEA. V lost 5 bases, J lost 7 bases, and 17 bases lay in between. CDR3 length: 15 residues. For the CDR3, the DNA is TGTGCCAGCAGCGCCCTCTCCTTCGGACGTGAAAAACTGTTTTTT. This translates into CASSALSFGREKLFF.

The chain employs TRBV9 and TRBJ2-7, with a possible D match to TRBD2 (6 bases). Germline CDR1 reads SGDLS; CDR2 reads YYNGEE. Deletions cut 4 bases from V and 2 bases from J, with 22 bases between. The CDR3 extends over 17 amino acids. The CDR3 DNA sequence: TGTGCCAGCAGCCCCGGGACTCCCGGGTCCTCCACCTACGAGCAGTACTTC. Translation: CASSPGTPGSSTYEQYF.

This sequence joins TRBV6-5 and TRBJ2-2; D possibly matches TRBD1 or TRBD2 (6 bases each). This CDR3 is 15 amino acids long. Germline-derived CDR1 and CDR2 are MNHEY and SVGAGI. V lost 4 bases, J lost 1 base, and 10 bases lay in between. The CDR3 sequence is CASSSEGGNTGELFF. CDR3 nucleotide sequence: TGTGCCAGCAGTTCTGAGGGGGGGAACACCGGGGAGCTGTTTTTT.

V gene TRBV9 combines with J gene TRBJ2-7; D may correspond to TRBD1 or TRBD2 (5 bases each). Deletions cut 2 bases from V and 2 bases from J, with 11 bases between. There are 14 residues in the CDR3. CDR1 and CDR2 from the germline V gene are SGDLS and YYNGEE. The CDR3 nucleotides are TGTGCCAGCAGCGTGAGGGGACCCCCCTACGAGCAGTACTTC. Translating it yields CASSVRGPPYEQYF.

The CDR3 region has the DNA TGTGCCAGCAGCTCGGGGGCTTTCTTT. This translates into CASSSGAFF. The chain combines TRBV7-9 with TRBJ1-1; D gene uncertain. The CDR3 covers 9 residues. Germline V gives CDR1 SEHNR, CDR2 FQNEAQ (reference sequence). The V end was cut by 4 bases, the J end by 11 bases, with 5 bases between.

This chain connects TRBV29-1 to TRBJ2-7; D not certain. The CDR3 loop spans 11 amino acids. V lost 4 bases to trimming and J lost 3 bases, with 7 bases between them. Germline V gene lookup returns CDR1 SQVTM and CDR2 ANQGSEA. Here the CDR3 DNA reads TGCAGCGTTGGAAGTTTCTACGAGCAGTACTTC. Its translation: CSVGSFYEQYF.

The chain uses TRBV6-5 and TRBJ1-2, with D possibly matching TRBD1 (6 bases). Trimming shortened V by 10 bases and J by 7 bases, and 25 bases separated the two germline ends. The CDR3 extends over 15 amino acids. Germline loops: CDR1 MNHEY, CDR2 SVGAGI. CDR3: CATGVYGGGIAGYTF. CDR3 nucleotides: TGTGCCACAGGGGTGTATGGGGGGGGAATTGCTGGCTACACCTTC.

The chain uses TRBV2 and TRBJ1-1; D may be TRBD1 (5 bases). Per the germline V gene, CDR1 is SNHLY and CDR2 is FYNNEI. This CDR3 is built from 14 residues. V was cut by 0 bases and J by 5 bases, with 10 bases left in between. The chain's CDR3 is CASSEAGGATEAFF. As DNA, the CDR3 is TGTGCCAGCAGTGAAGCGGGTGGGGCGACTGAAGCTTTCTTT.

The chain carries TRBV4-1 and TRBJ2-7; either TRBD1 or TRBD2 may fit D (5 bases each). This CDR3 contains 11 residues. Trimming took 4 bases from V and 6 from J, leaving 7 bases between them. CDR1 is MGHRA, CDR2 YSYEKL, per germline. The CDR3 nucleotides read TGCGCCAGCAGCCTTGGGGGCGAGCAGTACTTC. As protein: CASSLGGEQYF.

This rearrangement joins TRBV6-1 to TRBJ2-7; possible D gene TRBD1, 5 bases. The CDR3 runs 12 residues. The germline V gene has CDR1 MNHNS and CDR2 SASEGT. V was cut by 7 bases and J by 5 bases, with 12 bases left in between. The CDR3 bases are TGTGCCAGCAATTACGTCAGGGACGAGCAGTACTTC. As protein: CASNYVRDEQYF.

The CDR3 loop is CASSGTASGLYEQYF. The CDR3 nucleotides read TGTGCCAGCAGCGGGACGGCTAGCGGGCTCTACGAGCAGTACTTC. The gene calls are TRBV7-2 and TRBJ2-7, with 8 bases identical to TRBD2. V shed 5 bases, J shed 3 bases, and the junction held 9 bases outside the gene matches. CDR1 and CDR2 from the germline V gene are SGHTA and FQGNSA. The CDR3 length is 15 residues.

This chain links TRBV5-1 with TRBJ2-2; maybe TRBD1 (6 bases). The germline V gene encodes CDR1 SGHRS and CDR2 YFSETQ. The V end lost 2 bases, the J end lost 0 bases, and 11 bases lay between the germline ends. The CDR3 runs 16 residues. The DNA for the CDR3 is TGCGCCAGCAGCTTATCCAGGACAGCGAACACCGGGGAGCTGTTTTTT. As protein: CASSLSRTANTGELFF.

The chain uses TRBV15 and TRBJ2-3, with 16 positions matching TRBD2. Trimming at V came to 10 bases and at J to 14 bases, leaving 12 bases not matched to a gene. CDR1 LNHNV and CDR2 YYDKDF come from the germline V gene (reference sequence). The CDR3 loop spans 14 amino acids. The CDR3 DNA follows: TGTGCCATTACCGGGACTAGCGGGGGGGACGAGCGGTATTTT. As protein: CAITGTSGGDERYF.